This T cell receptor beta chain was sequenced in a study of T and B cells in COVID-19 patients. The CDR3 is 15 residues long. V was clipped by 11 bases and J by 1 base, with 20 bases between them. The germline V gene has CDR1 MNHNS and CDR2 SASEGT. BIOMED2 TRB-A/B primer pools were used in multiplex TRB PCR. From the multiplex PCR reads, TCRdb called clonotypes with MiXCR, one entry per CDR3 protein. The sample has roughly 7,100 distinct CDR3 sequences; approximately 24% are singletons. From blood, 250-500 ng of genomic DNA served as TRB template. The sequence was collected from a human donor with active COVID-19. The sample taken for sequencing was blood. The chain carries TRBV6-1 and TRBJ1-1; a weak D match, TRBD1 (6 bases). CDR3 nucleotides: TGTGCCGGGACCCCGGTGGGGGGACAGAACACTGAAGCTTTCTTT. Its protein is CAGTPVGGQNTEAFF.